Listed here is a single T cell receptor beta chain. As yet, its antigen is unknown. Here immunoSEQ multiplex PCR was the method, and the copy in TCRdb shows in-frame clones only, minus some. The table lists about 55,000 clones, 77% of them singletons. This record belongs to a study of OX40 agonist ivuxolimab in advanced cancers. Study details: Ivuxolimab is a fully human IgG2 antibody that activates OX40 (CD134). Three patients, one with hepatocellular carcinoma and two with cutaneous melanoma, responded partially. Study-wide results and limits: At 0.1 to 3.0 mg/kg and by week 6, clonal expansion occurred in CD4+ and CD8+ blood T cells.

Peripheral blood came from all dose cohorts at three timepoints. This CDR3 has 15 residues. The chain links TRBV21-1 to TRBJ1-1; no check of the table's D call, TRBD1, against the DNA was made. TRBV21-1 is labeled a pseudogene. This clonotype originated in an adult with an advanced solid tumor such as melanoma, head and neck, liver or kidney cancer. The sequenced sample was CD4+ or CD8+ T cells sorted from blood, obtained in a trial of the OX40 agonist ivuxolimab. CDR3 sequence: CASSLTRDTNTEAFF. As DNA, the CDR3 is TGTGCCAGCAGCTTAACCCGGGACACGAACACTGAAGCTTTCTTT.